The sequence of this T cell receptor (beta chain) was determined in a study of CD8 T cells in ankylosing spondylitis. Findings and caveats of the study: One TCR beta motif, made up of eight highly homologous variants, appeared characteristic of ankylosing spondylitis blood. Reportedly, disease-linked clones are significantly enriched in ankylosing spondylitis patients' matched synovial fluid.

In regard to this clonotype: Its target is not known.

Trimming removed 5 bases at V and 0 bases at J, with 11 bases between. The CDR3 runs 15 residues. Germline values: CDR1 ENHRY, CDR2 SYGVKD. Making the TCR beta libraries involved quantitative 5'-RACE with molecular barcodes. TCRdb reanalysed the 5' RACE reads using MiXCR and keeps one entry per CDR3 protein. The table shows roughly 700,000 distinct CDR3 sequences, with roughly 20% occurring only once. This chain links TRBV10-3 with TRBJ2-1, with D maybe TRBD1 (6 bases). The TCR comes from a male donor with ankylosing spondylitis. The sequenced material came from blood, either unsorted or a sorted T cell fraction (not recorded which). CDR3 bases: TGTGCCATCAGTTTGACAGGCAGCTCCTACAATGAGCAGTTCTTC. This encodes CAISLTGSSYNEQFF.